The 6 T cell receptor beta chains reported below all come from one sample, sequenced in a study of beta chain features in type 1 diabetes. Expressed TCRB transcripts were sequenced after all isolated RNA was converted to cDNA. Some clones are missing from TCRdb's copy, which holds only in-frame ones; the method was immunoSEQ multiplex PCR. The sample includes about 170,000 clones, almost 8% of them seen just once. No antigen has been identified for these receptors. Regarding the study as a whole: Type 1 diabetes patients had moderately but significantly shorter TCRB CDR3s in all four CD4+ subsets.

The sample comprised central memory CD4+ T cells from blood. The receptors were sampled from a man in his late teens or twenties with type 1 diabetes.

This clone was seen repeatedly, ten times or more. The chain employs TRBV7-9 and TRBJ2-1; unclear D gene. The CDR3 totals 11 residues. CDR1 is SEHNR, CDR2 FQNEAQ, per germline (reference sequence). V lost 6 bases, J lost 8 bases, and 8 bases lay in between. CDR3 bases: TGTGCCAGCAGTCGGTCATATGAGCAGTTCTTC. This codes for CASSRSYEQFF.

On this clone itself: Other DNA sequences of this sample code for an identical CDR3. The chain uses TRBV5-1 and TRBJ2-5; 7 bases agree with TRBD1. CDR3 size: 15 residues. J gave up 3 bases and V 0 bases, and 5 bases lay outside the gene matches. CDR1 is SGHRS and CDR2 is YFSETQ in the germline V gene. CDR3 sequence: CASSLALGGEETQYF. The CDR3 DNA is TGCGCCAGCAGCTTGGCCTTAGGGGGCGAAGAGACCCAGTACTTC.

The J gene is TRBJ2-2, the V gene TRBV6-6; weak D call: TRBD2 (5 bases). Germline V gene lookup returns CDR1 MNHNY and CDR2 SVGAGI (reference sequence). V gave up 3 bases and J gave up 8 bases, with 16 bases separating them. This CDR3 has 15 residues. DNA for the CDR3: TGTGCCAGCAGTTATGACGAGCGCCGGGAAGGGGAGCTGTTTTTT. This translates into CASSYDERREGELFF.

This clone was observed a single time. The chain is built from TRBV18 and TRBJ1-1; maybe TRBD1 (6 bases). Trimming took 3 bases from V and 1 from J, leaving 9 bases between them. The CDR3 is 14 amino acids. Germline assignment: CDR1 KGHSH and CDR2 LQKENI. The CDR3 protein is CASSPQGRNTEAFF. CDR3 bases: TGTGCCAGCTCACCGCAGGGGAGGAACACTGAAGCTTTCTTT.

This clone was seen a handful of times. The chain combines TRBV27 with TRBJ2-1, with a possible D match to TRBD2 (6 bases). Germline V lookup: CDR1 MNHEY, CDR2 SMNVEV (reference sequence). The V end was cut by 3 bases, the J end by 5 bases, with 14 bases between. This CDR3 contains 15 residues. CDR3 region: CASSFGTQLNNEQFF. CDR3 in DNA: TGTGCCAGCAGTTTTGGGACTCAACTTAACAATGAGCAGTTCTTC.

The chain recombines TRBV5-1 with TRBJ1-1; 11 bases are a match to TRBD1. V lost 4 bases to trimming and J lost 5 bases; unmatched junction nucleotides: 13. The length of the CDR3 is 17 residues. Germline values: CDR1 SGHRS, CDR2 YFSETQ. The CDR3: CASSINPRGQGGTEAFF. The CDR3 DNA sequence: TGCGCCAGCAGCATTAACCCCCGGGGACAGGGGGGGACTGAAGCTTTCTTT. Filled out from reference TRBV5-1 and TRBJ1-1, the complete variable domain reads KAGVTQTPRYLIKTRGQQVTLSCSPISGHRSVSWYQQTPGQGLQFLFEYFSETQRNKGNFPGRFSGRQFSNSRSEMNVSTLELGDSALYLCASSINPRGQGGTEAFFGQGTRLTVV.